These 21 T cell receptor beta chains share one sample of origin, sequenced in a study of CD8 T cells in Susac syndrome. Reverse transcription of about 0.45 to 1 ug RNA was performed with random hexamers. Via MiXCR, TCRdb re-called the immunoSEQ multiplex PCR reads, giving one row per CDR3 protein. This sample has about 190,000 distinct CDR3 sequences; roughly 90% occur once, and the top ten carry about 0.09%. The sample taken for sequencing was CD4+ T cells from PBMCs. The receptors shown here come from a human donor with Susac syndrome.

The V gene is TRBV6-5, the J gene TRBJ1-1, with D hard to call. Germline values: CDR1 MNHEY, CDR2 SVGAGI. Trimming took off 10 bases at V and 0 bases at J, with 6 bases between the two ends. CDR3 length: 11 amino acids. CDR3 bases: TGTGCCACCCAATTGAACACTGAAGCTTTCTTT. Translation: CATQLNTEAFF.

The chain combines TRBV7-2 with TRBJ2-3; 8 bases map to TRBD2. The CDR3 is 15 residues long. J lost 0 bases, V lost 2 bases, and 1 base had no gene match. Germline V gives CDR1 SGHTA, CDR2 FQGNSA. This CDR3 is CASSLTSGSTDTQYF. DNA for the CDR3: TGTGCCAGCAGCTTAACTAGCGGTAGCACAGATACGCAGTATTTT.

The gene calls are TRBV18 and TRBJ1-2; tentatively, D is TRBD1 (6 bases). V was shortened by 0 bases and J by 3 bases, with 23 bases between the two germline ends. The germline CDR1 and CDR2 sequences are KGHSH and LQKENI. This CDR3 has 19 residues. CDR3 nucleotides: TGTGCCAGCTCACCACCGCAGAGGAGTACAGGGAGAAGGGACTATGGCTACACCTTC. Its translation is CASSPPQRSTGRRDYGYTF.

This clonotype was seen more than once but under ten times. The chain links TRBV10-3 to TRBJ2-7; TRBD2 matches 10 bases. CDR1 ENHRY and CDR2 SYGVKD come from the germline V gene. This CDR3 region has 15 residues. Germline trimming cut 2 bases from V and 3 bases from J; bases unmatched to any gene: 4. CDR3 bases: TGTGCCATCAGTGAGGGACTAGCGGCAAGCTACGAGCAGTACTTC. This sequence encodes CAISEGLAASYEQYF.

V gene TRBV20-1 combines with J gene TRBJ2-5; TRBD2 is a possible D gene (5 bases). CDR1 is DFQATT, CDR2 SNEGSKA, per germline (reference sequence). Deletions cut 0 bases from V and 2 bases from J, with 16 bases between. This CDR3 has 16 residues. This CDR3 is CSARDKRTEWQETQYF. Here the CDR3 DNA reads TGCAGTGCTAGAGATAAGAGGACTGAATGGCAAGAGACCCAGTACTTC.

This sequence joins TRBV6-5 and TRBJ2-1; 7 nucleotides match TRBD2. The CDR3 totals 14 residues. CDR1 is MNHEY, CDR2 SVGAGI, per germline. The junction had 7 bases not matched to a gene; V was cut back by 2 bases and J by 9 bases. The CDR3 sequence is CASSYIRTSVEQFF. Written as DNA, the CDR3 is TGTGCCAGCAGTTACATCCGGACTAGTGTTGAGCAGTTCTTC.

The CDR3 DNA follows: TGTGCCGGAAACCTGGCCGGGGAGCTGTTTTTT. Translation: CAGNLAGELFF. This chain joins TRBV2 and TRBJ2-2; D not certain. V was cut by 11 bases and J by 6 bases, with 10 bases left in between. Germline CDR1 and CDR2: SNHLY and FYNNEI. The CDR3 is 11 amino acids. The complete variable domain, with remaining parts taken from reference TRBV2 and TRBJ2-2, reads EPEVTQTPSHQVTQMGQEVILRCVPISNHLYFYWYRQILGQKVEFLVSFYNNEISEKSEIFDDQFSVERPDGSNFTLKIRSTKLEDSAMYFCAGNLAGELFFGEGSRLTVL.

J is TRBJ2-5 and V is TRBV20-1; perhaps TRBD1 as D (6 bases). This CDR3 is built from 14 residues. Trimming left V 6 bases short and J 2 bases short, with 16 bases between. Germline V gene sequence: CDR1 DFQATT, CDR2 SNEGSKA (reference sequence). Here the CDR3 reads CSAGRTDTQETQYF. The CDR3 DNA is TGCAGTGCCGGTAGGACAGATACACAAGAGACCCAGTACTTC.

The chain employs TRBV5-1 and TRBJ2-3; unclear D gene. The V end was cut by 2 bases, the J end by 4 bases, with 14 bases between. Per germline, CDR1 SGHRS and CDR2 YFSETQ. The CDR3 runs to 15 residues. CDR3 protein: CASSLRAIGADTQYF. The DNA of the CDR3 is TGCGCCAGCAGCTTAAGGGCTATTGGTGCAGATACGCAGTATTTT.

The chain combines TRBV28 with TRBJ1-2, with 7 bases aligning to TRBD1. Germline V gives CDR1 MDHEN, CDR2 SYDVKM. With V trimmed by 3 bases and J by 4 bases, 5 bases remained unmatched. CDR3 length equals 14 residues. The CDR3 coding sequence is TGTGCCAGCAGTTTTTCCGGGACAGCCTATGGCTACACCTTC. Protein sequence: CASSFSGTAYGYTF.

This chain connects TRBV20-1 to TRBJ2-7; D unclear. CDR1 DFQATT and CDR2 SNEGSKA come from the germline V gene (reference sequence). V was pared by 7 bases and J by 0 bases, with 10 bases between. The CDR3 is 12 residues long. The DNA of the CDR3 is TGCAGTGGGGCCGGAAGCTCCTACGAGCAGTACTTC. This translates into CSGAGSSYEQYF.

The V call is TRBV12-3 or TRBV12-4, the J call TRBJ2-7; TRBD2 is a possible D gene (7 bases). The CDR3 is made up of 14 amino acids. The V end was cut by 1 base, the J end by 4 bases, with 11 bases between. The CDR3, as DNA: TGTGCCAGCAGTTTAGATCGGGGGGCTTACGAGCAGTACTTC. This gives the protein CASSLDRGAYEQYF.

The chain carries TRBV3-1 and TRBJ2-3; a weak D match, TRBD2 (6 bases). Deletions cut 6 bases from V and 1 base from J, with 14 bases between. This CDR3 is 15 amino acids long. Germline-derived CDR1 and CDR2 are LGHDT and YNNKEL (reference sequence). CDR3 sequence: CASSWSSSGTDTQYF. DNA of the CDR3: TGTGCCAGCAGTTGGAGTTCTAGCGGCACAGATACGCAGTATTTT.

In its sample, this clonotype was seen a few times. The chain uses TRBV12-3 or TRBV12-4 and TRBJ1-5, with D uncertain. V dropped 4 bases and J dropped 8 bases, with 9 bases sitting between them. The CDR3 sequence is 12 residues long. In nucleotides, the CDR3 is TGTGCCAGCAGTTCTACGGAGAAGCCCCAGCATTTT. Translation gives CASSSTEKPQHF.

The chain is built from TRBV20-1 and TRBJ2-7; weak D call: TRBD1 (8 bases). Germline loops: CDR1 DFQATT, CDR2 SNEGSKA (reference sequence). The V gene lost 5 bases and the J gene lost 4 bases, with 18 bases spanning the gap. The CDR3 totals 14 residues. The CDR3 DNA is TGCAGTGCTGTCAGGGGGCAGGGGGGGTACGAGCAGTACTTC. This gives the protein CSAVRGQGGYEQYF.

V usage is TRBV28 and J usage is TRBJ2-7; 8 nucleotides line up with TRBD1. The CDR3 spans 15 residues. In germline, CDR1 is MDHEN, CDR2 SYDVKM. V lost 6 bases, J lost 1 base, and 8 bases stayed unmatched. The CDR3 bases are TGTGCCAGCAGGGTCCTCGGACAGGGATCCTACGAGCAGTACTTC. Translating it yields CASRVLGQGSYEQYF.

CDR3 coding DNA: TGCAGCGTCCACACAGGGTTCACCGGGGAGCTGTTTTTT. Amino acid sequence: CSVHTGFTGELFF. The rearrangement links TRBV29-1 to TRBJ2-2, with D tentatively TRBD1 (6 bases). Germline V CDR1 and CDR2: SQVTM, ANQGSEA. Trimming removed 6 bases from V and 4 bases from J, with 12 bases in between. This CDR3 is 13 amino acids long.

The chain joins TRBV19 to TRBJ1-2; unclear D gene. The V end lost 5 bases, the J end lost 2 bases, and 9 bases lay between the germline ends. CDR1 LNHDA and CDR2 SQIVND come from the germline V gene (reference sequence). The CDR3 is 13 residues long. CDR3 bases: TGTGCCAGTAGTCCCGGACCGAACTATGGCTACACCTTC. Residues: CASSPGPNYGYTF.

This clonotype was detected only once. The chain couples TRBV20-1 to TRBJ2-3; D is undetermined. Germline V CDR1 and CDR2: DFQATT, SNEGSKA (reference sequence). The CDR3 spans 13 residues. The CDR3 DNA reads TGCAGCCACCTTCAAGAGCTCACAGATACGCAGTATTTT. Translated, it gives CSHLQELTDTQYF.

This rearrangement joins TRBV9 to TRBJ2-5; 8 nucleotides line up with TRBD1. The V gene end was trimmed by 4 bases and the J gene end by 2 bases; junction bases not matched to a gene: 10. Germline-derived CDR1 and CDR2 are SGDLS and YYNGEE. This CDR3 comprises 16 residues. The DNA of the CDR3 is TGTGCCAGCAGCACAGGGGGGTGGGGACTTCAAGAGACCCAGTACTTC. Residues: CASSTGGWGLQETQYF.

The chain recombines TRBV19 with TRBJ2-1; 16 bases are shared with TRBD2. V gave up 5 bases and J gave up 1 base; unmatched junction bases: 17. The length of the CDR3 is 22 residues. Germline CDR1 LNHDA, CDR2 SQIVND (reference sequence). In DNA form, the CDR3 reads TGTGCCAGTAGTCCTCCTTCGGGACTAGCGGGAGGGACAGGAACTTCCTACAATGAGCAGTTCTTC. Translation: CASSPPSGLAGGTGTSYNEQFF. Together with reference TRBV19 and TRBJ2-1, the CDR3 gives the full variable domain: DGGITQSPKYLFRKEGQNVTLSCEQNLNHDAMYWYRQDPGQGLRLIYYSQIVNDFQKGDIAEGYSVSREKKESFPLTVTSAQKNPTAFYLCASSPPSGLAGGTGTSYNEQFFGPGTRLTVL.